This T cell receptor (beta chain) is from a study of blood T cell repertoires in COVID-19. Study overall: Acute and convalescent COVID-19 specimens originated in the United States, Italy and Spain.

The table came from immunoSEQ multiplex PCR; TCRdb's copy has only in-frame clones and leaves some out. The sample contains approximately 210,000 clones, 65% to 90% of which appear only once. This clone was detected once. The TCR sequence derives from a woman in her 50s with acute COVID-19. Sequencing was carried out using PBMCs or T cells enriched from blood (not recorded which).

Here the CDR3 DNA reads TGTGCCAGCAGCGTAGGCCAGGGAAACTCAAACACCATATATTTT. Translating gives CASSVGQGNSNTIYF. The chain recombines TRBV9 with TRBJ1-3, with D possibly matching TRBD1 (5 bases). V lost 0 bases to trimming and J lost 6 bases, with 13 bases between them. CDR1 is SGDLS and CDR2 is YYNGEE in the germline V gene. The CDR3 consists of 15 residues.